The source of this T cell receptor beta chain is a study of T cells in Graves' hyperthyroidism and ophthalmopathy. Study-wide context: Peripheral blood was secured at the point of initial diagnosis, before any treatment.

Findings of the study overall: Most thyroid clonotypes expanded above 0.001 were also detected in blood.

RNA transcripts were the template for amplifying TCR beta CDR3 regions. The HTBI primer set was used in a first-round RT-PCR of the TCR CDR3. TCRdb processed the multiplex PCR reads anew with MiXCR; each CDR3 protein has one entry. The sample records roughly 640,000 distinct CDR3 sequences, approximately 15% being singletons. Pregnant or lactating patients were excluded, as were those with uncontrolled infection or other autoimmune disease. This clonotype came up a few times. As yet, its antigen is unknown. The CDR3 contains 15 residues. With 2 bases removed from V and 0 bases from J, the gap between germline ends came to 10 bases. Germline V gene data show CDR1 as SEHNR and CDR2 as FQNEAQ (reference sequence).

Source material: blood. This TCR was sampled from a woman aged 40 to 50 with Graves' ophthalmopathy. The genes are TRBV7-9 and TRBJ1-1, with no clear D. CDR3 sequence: CASSLIPRMNTEAFF. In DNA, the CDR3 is TGTGCCAGCAGCTTAATCCCACGCATGAACACTGAAGCTTTCTTT.